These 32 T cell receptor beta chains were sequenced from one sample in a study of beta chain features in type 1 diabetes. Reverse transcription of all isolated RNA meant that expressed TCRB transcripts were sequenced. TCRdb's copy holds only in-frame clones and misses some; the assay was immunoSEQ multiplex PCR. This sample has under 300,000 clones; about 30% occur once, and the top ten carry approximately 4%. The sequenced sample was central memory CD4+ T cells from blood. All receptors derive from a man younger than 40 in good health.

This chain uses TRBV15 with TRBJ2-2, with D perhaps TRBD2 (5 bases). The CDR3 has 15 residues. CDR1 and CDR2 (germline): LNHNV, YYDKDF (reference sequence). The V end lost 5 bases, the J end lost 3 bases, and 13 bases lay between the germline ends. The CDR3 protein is CATSYRTGDTGELFF. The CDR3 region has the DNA TGTGCCACCAGCTACCGGACTGGAGACACCGGGGAGCTGTTTTTT.

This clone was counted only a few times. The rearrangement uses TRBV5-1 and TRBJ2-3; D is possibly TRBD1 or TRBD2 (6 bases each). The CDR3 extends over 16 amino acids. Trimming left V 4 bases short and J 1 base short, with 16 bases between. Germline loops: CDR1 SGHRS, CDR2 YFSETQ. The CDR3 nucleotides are TGCGCCAGCAGCAAGGAGGACTACAGGGGCACAGATACGCAGTATTTT. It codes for CASSKEDYRGTDTQYF.

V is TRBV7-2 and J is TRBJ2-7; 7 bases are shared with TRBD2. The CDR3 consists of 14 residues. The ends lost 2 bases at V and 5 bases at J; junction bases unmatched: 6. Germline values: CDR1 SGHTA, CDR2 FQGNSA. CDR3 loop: CASSLRTSSHEQYF. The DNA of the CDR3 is TGTGCCAGCAGCTTACGGACTAGTTCCCACGAGCAGTACTTC.

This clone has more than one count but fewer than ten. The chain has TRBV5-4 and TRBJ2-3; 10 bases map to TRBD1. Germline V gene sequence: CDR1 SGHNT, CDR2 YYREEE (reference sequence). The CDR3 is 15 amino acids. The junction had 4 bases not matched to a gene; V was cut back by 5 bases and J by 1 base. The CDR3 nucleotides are TGTGCCAGCAGGGCCGGGACAGGGGGCACAGATACGCAGTATTTT. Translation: CASRAGTGGTDTQYF.

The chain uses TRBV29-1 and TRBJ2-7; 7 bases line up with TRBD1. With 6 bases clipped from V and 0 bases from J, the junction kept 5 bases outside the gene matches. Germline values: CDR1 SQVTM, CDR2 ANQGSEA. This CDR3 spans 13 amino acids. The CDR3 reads CSVERDSSYEQYF. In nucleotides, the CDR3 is TGCAGCGTGGAAAGGGACAGCTCCTACGAGCAGTACTTC.

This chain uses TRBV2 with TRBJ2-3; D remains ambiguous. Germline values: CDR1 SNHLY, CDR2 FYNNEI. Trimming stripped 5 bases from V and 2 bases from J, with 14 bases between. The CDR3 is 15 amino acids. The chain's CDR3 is CASSLGSGSTDTQYF. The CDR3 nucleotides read TGTGCCAGCAGTCTAGGATCCGGATCCACAGATACGCAGTATTTT.

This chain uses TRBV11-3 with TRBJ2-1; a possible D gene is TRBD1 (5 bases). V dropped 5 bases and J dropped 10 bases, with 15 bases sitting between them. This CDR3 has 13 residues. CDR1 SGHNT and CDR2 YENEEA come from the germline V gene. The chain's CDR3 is CASSTQAGSEQFF. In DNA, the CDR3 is TGTGCCAGCAGCACACAGGCAGGGTCCGAGCAGTTCTTC.

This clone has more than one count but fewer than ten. DNA of the CDR3: TGTGCCAGCAGCTTGCGAACAGGGGAGGAGACCCAGTACTTC. Its protein product is CASSLRTGEETQYF. The chain couples TRBV5-4 to TRBJ2-5; 7 bases match TRBD1. The CDR3 runs to 14 residues. CDR1 and CDR2 (germline): SGHNT, YYREEE (reference sequence). Trimming at V came to 1 base and at J to 5 bases, leaving 5 bases not matched to a gene.

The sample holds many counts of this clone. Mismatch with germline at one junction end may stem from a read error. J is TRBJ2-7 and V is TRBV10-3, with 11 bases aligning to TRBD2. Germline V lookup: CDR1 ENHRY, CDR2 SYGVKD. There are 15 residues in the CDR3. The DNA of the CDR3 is TGTGCCATCTGCGAGGCTGGTGTTAGCGGGGGGGTTATGGACTTC. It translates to CAICEAGVSGGVMDF.

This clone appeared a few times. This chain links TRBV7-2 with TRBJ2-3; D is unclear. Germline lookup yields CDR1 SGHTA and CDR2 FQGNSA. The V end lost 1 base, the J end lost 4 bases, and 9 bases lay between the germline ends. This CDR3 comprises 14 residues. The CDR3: CASSLVSSSDTQYF. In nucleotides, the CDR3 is TGTGCCAGCAGCTTAGTTTCGAGTTCAGATACGCAGTATTTT.

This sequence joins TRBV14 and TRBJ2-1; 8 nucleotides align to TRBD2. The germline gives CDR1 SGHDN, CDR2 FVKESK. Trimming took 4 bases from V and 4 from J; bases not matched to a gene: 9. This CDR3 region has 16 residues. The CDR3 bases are TGTGCCAGCAGCCCGCATAGCGGGGCCGGGTACAATGAGCAGTTCTTC. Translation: CASSPHSGAGYNEQFF.

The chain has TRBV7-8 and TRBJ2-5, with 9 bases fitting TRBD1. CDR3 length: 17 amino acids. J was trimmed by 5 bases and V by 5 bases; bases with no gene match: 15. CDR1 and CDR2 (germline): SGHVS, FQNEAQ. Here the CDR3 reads CASSPTFGTGNVETQYF. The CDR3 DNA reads TGTGCCAGCAGCCCAACTTTCGGGACAGGGAATGTTGAGACCCAGTACTTC.

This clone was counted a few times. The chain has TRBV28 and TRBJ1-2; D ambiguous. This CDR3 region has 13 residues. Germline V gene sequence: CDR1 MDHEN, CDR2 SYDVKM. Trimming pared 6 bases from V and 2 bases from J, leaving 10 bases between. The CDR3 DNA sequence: TGTGCCAGCAGCTGGGCGGCCAACTATGGCTACACCTTC. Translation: CASSWAANYGYTF.

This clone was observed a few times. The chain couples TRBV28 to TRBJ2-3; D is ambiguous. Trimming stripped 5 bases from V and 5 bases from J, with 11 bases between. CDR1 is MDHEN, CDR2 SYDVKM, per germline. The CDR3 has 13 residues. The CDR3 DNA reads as TGTGCCAGCAGTCCCCCATTGAGAGATACGCAGTATTTT. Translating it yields CASSPPLRDTQYF.

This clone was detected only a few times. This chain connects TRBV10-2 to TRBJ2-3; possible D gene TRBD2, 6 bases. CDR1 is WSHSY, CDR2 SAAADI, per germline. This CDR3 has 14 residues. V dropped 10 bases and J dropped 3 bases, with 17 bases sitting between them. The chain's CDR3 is CATGQEGKTDTQYF. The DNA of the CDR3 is TGCGCCACCGGGCAGGAGGGCAAAACAGATACGCAGTATTTT.

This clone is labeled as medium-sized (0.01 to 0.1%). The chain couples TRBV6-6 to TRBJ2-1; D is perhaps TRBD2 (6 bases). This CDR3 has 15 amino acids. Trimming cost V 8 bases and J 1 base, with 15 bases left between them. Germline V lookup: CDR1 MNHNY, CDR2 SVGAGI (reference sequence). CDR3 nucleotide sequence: TGTGCCAGCCTTTTCGAGGCGGGATCCTACAATGAGCAGTTCTTC. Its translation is CASLFEAGSYNEQFF.

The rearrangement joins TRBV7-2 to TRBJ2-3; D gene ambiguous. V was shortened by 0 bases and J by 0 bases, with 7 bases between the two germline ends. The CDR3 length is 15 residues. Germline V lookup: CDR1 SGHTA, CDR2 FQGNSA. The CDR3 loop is CASSLAGDSTDTQYF. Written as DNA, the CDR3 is TGTGCCAGCAGCTTAGCTGGAGACAGCACAGATACGCAGTATTTT.

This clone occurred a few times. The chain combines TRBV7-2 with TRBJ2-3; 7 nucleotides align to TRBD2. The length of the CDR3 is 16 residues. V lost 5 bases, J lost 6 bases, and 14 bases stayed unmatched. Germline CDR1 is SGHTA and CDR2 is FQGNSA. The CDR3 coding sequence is TGTGCCAGCAGCCTGGTGCCGGCGGGAGCCCGGGATACGCAGTATTTT. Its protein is CASSLVPAGARDTQYF.

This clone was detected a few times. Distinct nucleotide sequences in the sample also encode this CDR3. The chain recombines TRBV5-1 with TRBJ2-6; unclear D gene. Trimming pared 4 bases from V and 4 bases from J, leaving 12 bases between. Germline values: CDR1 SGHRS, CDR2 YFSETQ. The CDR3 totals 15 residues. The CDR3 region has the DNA TGCGCCAGCAGCGCGCACGGCAGCGGGGCCAACGTCCTGACTTTC. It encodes CASSAHGSGANVLTF.

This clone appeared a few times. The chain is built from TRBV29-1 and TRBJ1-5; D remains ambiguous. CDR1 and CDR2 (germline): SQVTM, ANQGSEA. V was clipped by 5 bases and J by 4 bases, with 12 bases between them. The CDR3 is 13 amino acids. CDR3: CSVRDGRNQPQHF. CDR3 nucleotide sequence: TGCAGCGTTCGGGATGGGCGGAATCAGCCCCAGCATTTT.

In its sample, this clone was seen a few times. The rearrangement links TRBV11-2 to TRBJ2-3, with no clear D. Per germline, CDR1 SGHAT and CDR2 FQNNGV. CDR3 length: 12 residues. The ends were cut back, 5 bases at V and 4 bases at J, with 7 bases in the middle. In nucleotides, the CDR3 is TGTGCCAGCAGCCACGGCTCAGATACGCAGTATTTT. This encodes CASSHGSDTQYF.

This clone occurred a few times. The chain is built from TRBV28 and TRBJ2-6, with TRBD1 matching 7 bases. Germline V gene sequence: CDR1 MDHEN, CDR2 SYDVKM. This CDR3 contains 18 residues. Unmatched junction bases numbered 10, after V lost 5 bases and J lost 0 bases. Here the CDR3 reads CASSRRGDRASGANVLTF. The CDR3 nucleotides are TGTGCCAGCAGTCGTCGAGGCGACAGGGCCTCTGGGGCCAACGTCCTGACTTTC.

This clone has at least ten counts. Here the CDR3 reads CASSLEASGAYF. CDR3 coding DNA: TGCGCCAGCAGCTTGGAGGCTAGCGGAGCCTACTTC. This chain uses TRBV5-1 with TRBJ2-5, with 7 bases lining up with TRBD2. Trimming cost V 0 bases and J 14 bases; bases outside gene matches: 7. The CDR3 sequence is 12 residues long. Germline V CDR1 and CDR2: SGHRS, YFSETQ.

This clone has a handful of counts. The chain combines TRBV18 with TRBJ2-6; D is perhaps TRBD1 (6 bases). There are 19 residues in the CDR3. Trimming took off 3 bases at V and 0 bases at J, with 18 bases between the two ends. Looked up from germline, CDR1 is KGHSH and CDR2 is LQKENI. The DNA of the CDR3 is TGTGCCAGCTCACCCCCACCCTTGACAGGCTTCTCTGGGGCCAACGTCCTGACTTTC. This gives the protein CASSPPPLTGFSGANVLTF.

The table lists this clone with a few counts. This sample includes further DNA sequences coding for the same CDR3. The CDR3 nucleotides read TGTGCCAGCAGCTTAGAGACTGGCGAGCAGTTCTTC. It yields the protein CASSLETGEQFF. The chain has TRBV7-2 and TRBJ2-1; D remains ambiguous. Between the trimmed V and J ends, which lost 1 base and 10 bases, there was a span of 8 bases. Per the germline V gene, CDR1 is SGHTA and CDR2 is FQGNSA. This CDR3 contains 12 residues.

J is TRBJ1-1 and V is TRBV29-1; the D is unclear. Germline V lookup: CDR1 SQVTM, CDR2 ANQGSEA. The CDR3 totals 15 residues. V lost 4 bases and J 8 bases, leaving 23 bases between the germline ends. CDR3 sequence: CSVATLPTRSSEAFF. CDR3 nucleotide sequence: TGCAGCGTTGCCACCCTTCCCACGAGGTCTTCAGAAGCTTTCTTT.

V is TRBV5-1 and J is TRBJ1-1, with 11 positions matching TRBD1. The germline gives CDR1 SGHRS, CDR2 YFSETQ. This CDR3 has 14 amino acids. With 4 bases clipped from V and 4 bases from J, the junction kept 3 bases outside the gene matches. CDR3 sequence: CASSTGQGATEAFF. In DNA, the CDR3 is TGCGCCAGCAGCACCGGACAGGGGGCCACTGAAGCTTTCTTT.

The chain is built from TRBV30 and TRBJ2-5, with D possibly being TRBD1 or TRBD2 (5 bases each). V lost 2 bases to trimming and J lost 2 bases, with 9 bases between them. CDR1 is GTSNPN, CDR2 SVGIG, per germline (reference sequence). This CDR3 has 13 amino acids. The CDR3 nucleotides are TGTGCCTGGAGTCCGTGGGGGCAAGAGACCCAGTACTTC. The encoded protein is CAWSPWGQETQYF.

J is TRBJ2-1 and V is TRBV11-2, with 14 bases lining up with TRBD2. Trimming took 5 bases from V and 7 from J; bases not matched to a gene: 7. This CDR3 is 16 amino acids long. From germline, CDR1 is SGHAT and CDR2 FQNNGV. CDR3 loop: CASSPGTSGSWNEQFF. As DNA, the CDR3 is TGTGCCAGCAGCCCTGGGACTAGCGGGAGCTGGAATGAGCAGTTCTTC.

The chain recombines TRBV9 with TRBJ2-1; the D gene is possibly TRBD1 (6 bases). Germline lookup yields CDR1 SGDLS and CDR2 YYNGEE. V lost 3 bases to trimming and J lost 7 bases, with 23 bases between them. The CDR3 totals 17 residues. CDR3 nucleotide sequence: TGTGCCAGCAGCGAAACAGGGTTGAGCCCTCTACAGAATGAGCAGTTCTTC. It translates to CASSETGLSPLQNEQFF.

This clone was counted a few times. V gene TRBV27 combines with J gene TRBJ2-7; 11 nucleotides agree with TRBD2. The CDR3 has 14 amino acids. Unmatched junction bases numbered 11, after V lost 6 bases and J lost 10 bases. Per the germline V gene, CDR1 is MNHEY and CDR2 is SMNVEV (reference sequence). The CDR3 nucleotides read TGTGCCAGCAGGCTGGGACTAGCGGAGGGGGATCAGTACTTC. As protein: CASRLGLAEGDQYF.

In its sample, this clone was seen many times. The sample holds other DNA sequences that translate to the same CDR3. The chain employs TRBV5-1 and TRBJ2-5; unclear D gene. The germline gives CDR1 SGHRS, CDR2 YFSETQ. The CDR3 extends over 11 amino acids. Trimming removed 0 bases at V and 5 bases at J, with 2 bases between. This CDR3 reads CASSLEETQYF. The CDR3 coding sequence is TGCGCCAGCAGCTTGGAGGAGACCCAGTACTTC.